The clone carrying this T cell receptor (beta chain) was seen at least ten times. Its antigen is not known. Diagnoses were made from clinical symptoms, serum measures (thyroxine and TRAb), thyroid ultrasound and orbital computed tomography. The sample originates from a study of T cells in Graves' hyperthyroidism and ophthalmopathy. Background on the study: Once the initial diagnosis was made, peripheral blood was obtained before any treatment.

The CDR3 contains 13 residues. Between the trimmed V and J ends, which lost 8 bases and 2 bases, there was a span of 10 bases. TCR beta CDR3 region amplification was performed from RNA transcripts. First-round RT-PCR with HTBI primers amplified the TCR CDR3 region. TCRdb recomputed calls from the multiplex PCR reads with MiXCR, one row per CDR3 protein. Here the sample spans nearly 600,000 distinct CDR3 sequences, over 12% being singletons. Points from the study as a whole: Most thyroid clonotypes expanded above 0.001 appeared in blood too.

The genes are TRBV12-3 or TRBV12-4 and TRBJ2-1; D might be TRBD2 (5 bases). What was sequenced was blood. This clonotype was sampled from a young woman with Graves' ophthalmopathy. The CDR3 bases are TGTGCCAGCCTGTCCGGGGCCTACAATGAGCAGTTCTTC. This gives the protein CASLSGAYNEQFF.